This entry features one T cell receptor (beta chain) sequence. Trimming took 3 bases from V and 2 from J; bases not matched to a gene: 2. Germline lookup yields CDR1 SGHRS and CDR2 YFSETQ. This CDR3 has 14 amino acids. This sample is drawn from a study of blood T cell repertoires in COVID-19. This table comes from immunoSEQ multiplex PCR, and its TCRdb copy is limited to in-frame clones, with some not included. The data hold about 130,000 clones, with around 80% observed a single time. The rearrangement links TRBV5-1 to TRBJ2-3; 8 bases line up with TRBD2. Sequencing input: peripheral blood. This TCR was recovered from a man in his 70s with acute or convalescent COVID-19. CDR3 DNA sequence: TGCGCCAGCAGCTCCGGACTAGCCACAGATACGCAGTATTTT. It encodes CASSSGLATDTQYF. Combining the CDR3 with reference TRBV5-1 and TRBJ2-3 gives the whole variable domain KAGVTQTPRYLIKTRGQQVTLSCSPISGHRSVSWYQQTPGQGLQFLFEYFSETQRNKGNFPGRFSGRQFSNSRSEMNVSTLELGDSALYLCASSSGLATDTQYFGPGTRLTVL.